This T cell receptor beta chain was profiled in a study of T-cell memory formation after mild COVID-19. Points from the study as a whole: The authors did not confirm SARS-CoV-2 specificity of second-wave clones peaking day 37. Pre-infection memory harbored some responding clones, suggesting cross-reactive memory joined. Most CD4+ clones that shrank were in CM and EM, while CD8+ ones turned up in EMRA.

On this clonotype itself: Its antigen is still unknown.

Constant-segment primers and 5'RACE yielded cDNA libraries for TCR alpha and TCR beta, each carrying sample barcodes and UMIs. MiXCR, applied by TCRdb to the 5' RACE reads, yields one record per CDR3 protein. Seen here are hundreds of thousands of distinct CDR3 sequences, over 15% observed once, and the top ten hold about 12%. Germline CDR1 LNHDA, CDR2 SQIVND (reference sequence). The CDR3 runs 23 residues. V lost 0 bases to trimming and J lost 0 bases; unmatched junction nucleotides: 20. Material for sequencing was PBMCs or a T cell subset sorted from them (not recorded which). The J gene is TRBJ2-1, the V gene TRBV19; 10 bases line up with TRBD2. The sequence was collected from an adult woman who had mild COVID-19 (a few samples of this study predate the infection). Cell type and time point are not known. The CDR3 region has the DNA TGTGCCAGTAGTATAGATCTTACCCAACTAGCGGGAATCCGATGGGGCTCCTACAATGAGCAGTTCTTC. This translates into CASSIDLTQLAGIRWGSYNEQFF.